This entry concerns a single T cell receptor (beta chain). Its antigen is still unknown. PCR was performed using 60 Vbeta and 13 Jbeta primers. Original handling: A later analysis tallied 80 million or so unique TCR beta chains, 9.5 million to 14 million of them shared. The method was immunoSEQ multiplex PCR; TCRdb's version includes in-frame clones alone and lacks a portion of them. That table supplies the V and J calls and clone size; D and trimming were determined from the DNA. Of 150,000 to 200,000 clones listed, around 76% are singletons. This sample is drawn from a study of cytomegalovirus exposure and HLA in healthy donors. General study points: The study designated roughly 150 TCR beta chains cytomegalovirus-associated. Association of about 17,000 TCR beta sequences with HLA alleles was found at 0.05 false discovery rate in a later analysis.

There are 14 residues in the CDR3. Per germline, CDR1 SGHAT and CDR2 FQNNGV. The V gene end was trimmed by 1 base and the J gene end by 4 bases; junction bases not matched to a gene: 1. The chain joins TRBV11-2 to TRBJ2-7; 10 bases line up with TRBD1. The sample consisted of PBMCs. This TCR derives from a woman aged 25 to 45 in good health and CMV-seropositive. The CDR3 protein is CASSLGTGGYEQYF. The CDR3 DNA is TGTGCCAGCAGCTTAGGGACAGGGGGGTACGAGCAGTACTTC.